A selection of T cell receptor beta chains follows, all from one sample in a study of pediatric ulcerative colitis. Sequencing was performed with immunoSEQ multiplex PCR; in TCRdb, only in-frame clones are kept and a portion is missing. The sample comprises roughly 49,000 clones, more than 60% of which are singletons, and about 4% rests with the top ten. Sequenced: gut tissue. Receptors originate from a girl under 18 with moderate ulcerative colitis. Each CDR3 is given with its conserved first and last residue. The D gene is left open where the match is weak. Expanded clones get a size class; other rows say once, few or many, or leave the size out.

V	size	D	J	DNA	CDR3
TRBV6-1	.	TRBD1	TRBJ1-1	TGTGCCAGCGCAGGACAGGGAGGGACTGAAGCTTTCTTT	CASAGQGGTEAFF
TRBV6-1	.	.	TRBJ1-5	TGTGCCAGCAGTGACAGGAGAGGCGGCCAGCCCCAGCATTTT	CASSDRRGGQPQHF
TRBV5-1	.	.	TRBJ2-3	TGCGCCAGCAGCCTGGGACTTTACGATGATACGCAGTATTTT	CASSLGLYDDTQYF
TRBV6-5	.	TRBD1	TRBJ2-1	TGTGCCAGCAGTTGGACAGGGGATCTCTCCAATGAGCAGTTCTTC	CASSWTGDLSNEQFF
TRBV5-1	.	.	TRBJ2-1	TGCGCCAGCAGGCCGCGACAGGAACAGTTCTTC	CASRPRQEQFF
TRBV7-7	.	TRBD2	TRBJ2-5	TGTGCTAGCAGCTTAGTGGGAGGGAACAACCAAGAGACCCAGTACTTC	CASSLVGGNNQETQYF
TRBV2	few	.	TRBJ2-5	TGTGCCAGCAGGGACACTAGTGACGAGACCCAGTACTTC	CASRDTSDETQYF
TRBV19	.	.	TRBJ1-2	TGTGCCAGTAGTGGAATAAGTGACAGTGACAACTATGGCTACACCTTC	CASSGISDSDNYGYTF
TRBV19	once	.	TRBJ1-1	TGTGCCAGTAGTATAATGGGGAACACTGAAGCTTTCTTT	CASSIMGNTEAFF
TRBV5-4	few	TRBD1	TRBJ1-2	TGTGCCAGCAGCAAAGGACAGGGATGGGACTATGGCTACACCTTC	CASSKGQGWDYGYTF
TRBV18	.	.	TRBJ2-3	TGTGCCAGCTCACCACCGTCCGGGGATACGCAGTATTTT	CASSPPSGDTQYF
TRBV5-1	once	.	TRBJ2-5	TGCGCCAGCAGCTTGGGGATGGGAGAGACCCAGTACTTC	CASSLGMGETQYF
TRBV5-1	.	.	TRBJ2-7	TGCGCCAGCAGCTTGGTCGGTCAGGGGACCTACGAGCAGTACTTC	CASSLVGQGTYEQYF
TRBV6-6	.	TRBD2	TRBJ2-3	TGTGCCAGCAGGGCGACTAGCGGCACAGATACGCAGTATTTT	CASRATSGTDTQYF
TRBV4-1	.	TRBD2	TRBJ2-1	TGCGCCAGCAGCCAAGATCGACGGACTAGTGGCGTCAGGGAGCAGTTCTTC	CASSQDRRTSGVREQFF